The 10 T cell receptor beta chains below all came from one sample that was sequenced in a study of T-cell reconstitution after alpha-beta-depleted transplantation in children. A TCRbeta library incorporating unique molecular identifiers was prepared. TCRdb re-derived calls from the PCR reads in MiXCR, one entry per CDR3 protein. The table lists 250,000 or so distinct CDR3 sequences, 24% of them singletons. Sample: PBMCs, mostly from graft donor cells, taken 360 days after TCRalphabeta/CD19-depleted stem cell transplant. The receptors stem from a female patient aged 2-10 years who had a stem cell transplant for congenital amegakaryocytic thrombocytopenia, so the T cells may come from the graft donor.

V and J are TRBV23-1 and TRBJ2-1; D may be TRBD1 (5 bases). TRBV23-1 is an ORF, and what it does is uncertain. The CDR3 is 16 residues long. Trimming stripped 4 bases from V and 5 bases from J, with 18 bases between. The CDR3 region has the DNA TGCGCCAGCAGTCTGCGTTCCAGGGAAGGCCACAATGAGCAGTTCTTC. This sequence encodes CASSLRSREGHNEQFF.

This clonotype was detected a few times. V is TRBV25-1 and J is TRBJ2-1; 8 bases fit TRBD1. Losses at the gene ends were 2 bases for V and 5 bases for J; bases not matched to a gene: 5. The CDR3 covers 15 residues. The V gene's germline CDR1 is MGHDK and CDR2 SYGVNS. The CDR3 is CASSEAQGANNEQFF. CDR3 coding DNA: TGTGCCAGCAGTGAAGCGCAGGGGGCCAACAATGAGCAGTTCTTC.

This chain links TRBV6-1 with TRBJ1-3; D possibly corresponds to TRBD1 (5 bases). CDR1 MNHNS and CDR2 SASEGT come from the germline V gene. The CDR3 has 13 residues. V was trimmed by 7 bases and J by 2 bases, leaving 9 bases between them. DNA for the CDR3: TGTGCCAGCACGGGGACTGCTGGAAACACCATATATTTT. It translates to CASTGTAGNTIYF.

This clonotype occurred many times. V is TRBV5-5 and J is TRBJ2-1, with D unclear. The CDR3 is 11 amino acids. Germline V gene lookup returns CDR1 SGHKS and CDR2 YYEKEE (reference sequence). The V and J ends lost 2 bases and 4 bases respectively, with 1 base between them. In DNA, the CDR3 is TGTGCCAGCAGCTTTTACAATGAGCAGTTCTTC. Its translation is CASSFYNEQFF.

The V call is TRBV13, the J call TRBJ1-6, with no clear D. Per germline, CDR1 PRHDT and CDR2 FYEKMQ (reference sequence). The CDR3 has 15 residues. V lost 1 base and J lost 6, with 10 bases in between. The CDR3 bases are TGTGCCAGCAGCTTAGTTGCGGGGAGTAATTCACCCCTCCACTTT. Translation: CASSLVAGSNSPLHF.

This clonotype has just a few counts. The chain couples TRBV4-2 to TRBJ2-2; 11 positions agree with TRBD1. The CDR3 contains 17 residues. V trimming: 1 base; J trimming: 7 bases; junction bases outside the gene matches: 8. Germline-derived CDR1 and CDR2 are LGHNA and YNFKEQ. DNA of the CDR3: TGTGCCAGCAGCCAAGGGACAGGGGGCTTCTGGATCGGGGAGCTGTTTTTT. Translation: CASSQGTGGFWIGELFF.

The chain is built from TRBV28 and TRBJ2-3, with 13 bases matching TRBD2. V shed 8 bases and J 2 bases; nucleotides not matched to a gene: 7. Germline CDR1 is MDHEN and CDR2 is SYDVKM. The CDR3 extends over 16 amino acids. This CDR3 is CASRSGLAGNTDTQYF. DNA of the CDR3: TGTGCCAGCCGGTCGGGACTAGCGGGAAACACAGATACGCAGTATTTT.

The rearrangement uses TRBV7-9 and TRBJ1-1; D ambiguous. The CDR3 sequence is 14 residues long. Trimming removed 8 bases from V and 0 bases from J, with 13 bases in between. In germline, CDR1 is SEHNR, CDR2 FQNEAQ (reference sequence). CDR3 DNA sequence: TGTGCCAGCGAAGACGTCACCATGAACACTGAAGCTTTCTTT. Protein sequence: CASEDVTMNTEAFF. Using reference TRBV7-9 and TRBJ1-1 for the parts outside the CDR3, the full variable domain is DTGVSQNPRHKITKRGQNVTFRCDPISEHNRLYWYRQTLGQGPEFLTYFQNEAQLEKSRLLSDRFSAERPKGSFSTLEIQRTEQGDSAMYLCASEDVTMNTEAFFGQGTRLTVV.

This rearrangement joins TRBV24-1 to TRBJ1-1; TRBD1 matches 7 bases. CDR3 size: 17 residues. J was trimmed by 1 base and V by 2 bases; bases with no gene match: 9. Germline values: CDR1 KGHDR, CDR2 SFDVKD. The CDR3 DNA reads TGTGCCACCAGTGATTGTTGGAGGGGGCAGGGGAACACTGAAGCTTTCTTT. Translation gives CATSDCWRGQGNTEAFF.

The CDR3: CASSLGAGFFNQPQHF. CDR3 in DNA: TGTGCCAGCAGCTTAGGGGCAGGGTTTTTCAATCAGCCCCAGCATTTT. The chain couples TRBV7-2 to TRBJ1-5; maybe TRBD1 (5 bases). CDR3 length equals 16 residues. The germline V gene encodes CDR1 SGHTA and CDR2 FQGNSA. Trimming shortened V by 1 base and J by 3 bases, and 13 bases separated the two germline ends.